These T cell receptor beta chains were read from a single sample in a study of shared clonotypes between healthy human individuals. Sequenced by immunoSEQ multiplex PCR; TCRdb stores in-frame clones only, minus some. The sample holds about 2 million clones, 85% to 95% seen once. Specimen: naive CD4+ T cells sorted from blood. These receptor sequences come from a man younger than 35 in good health. Both conserved end residues are part of each CDR3. The D gene is left open where the match is weak. The size of a clone is reported for some rows only, either as once, few or many, or as a class for expanded clones.

.	.	TRBV6-5	TRBJ1-2	CASSYGRVRSSGYTF	TGTGCCAGCAGTTACGGCAGGGTGCGATCTAGTGGCTACACCTTC
.	.	TRBV10-3	TRBJ2-1	CAISSMTYNEQFF	TGTGCCATCAGCTCCATGACCTACAATGAGCAGTTCTTC
.	.	TRBV9	TRBJ2-1	CASSGGTYNEQFF	TGTGCCAGCAGTGGCGGAACATACAATGAGCAGTTCTTC
.	.	TRBV4-1	TRBJ1-2	CASGGGPVGNYGYTF	TGCGCCAGCGGTGGTGGTCCGGTTGGCAACTATGGCTACACCTTC
.	.	TRBV12-2	TRBJ1-5	CASRLGEEPGAHTDQPQHF	TGTGCAAGTCGCTTAGGTGAGGAGCCGGGAGCGCACACGGACCAGCCCCAGCATTTT
.	TRBD1	TRBV18	TRBJ1-1	CASSQLDRANTEAFF	TGTGCCAGCTCACAATTGGACAGGGCGAACACTGAAGCTTTCTTT
few	.	TRBV6-5	TRBJ1-6	CASRGGINSPLHF	TGTGCCAGCCGAGGGGGGATCAATTCACCCCTCCACTTT
.	.	TRBV30	TRBJ2-2	CAWNEDTGELFF	TGTGCCTGGAACGAAGACACCGGGGAGCTGTTTTTT
.	TRBD1	TRBV5-1	TRBJ1-3	CASSWGQGFSGNTIYF	TGCGCCAGCAGCTGGGGACAGGGGTTCTCTGGAAACACCATATATTTT
.	.	TRBV6-1	TRBJ1-1	CASSRPSVAFF	TGTGCCAGCAGTCGCCCTTCGGTAGCTTTCTTT
.	.	TRBV7-2	TRBJ1-1	CASSPGQWNTEAFF	TGTGCCAGCAGCCCCGGACAGTGGAACACTGAAGCTTTCTTT
.	.	TRBV7-9	TRBJ1-6	CASSLVSGVSSYNSPLHF	TGTGCCAGCAGCTTAGTGTCAGGAGTAAGCTCCTATAATTCACCCCTCCACTTT
.	.	TRBV10-3	TRBJ2-7	CAISEYGTSSEQYF	TGTGCCATCAGTGAGTACGGGACTTCCTCCGAGCAGTACTTC
.	TRBD1	TRBV27	TRBJ1-2	CASSQTGFNGYTF	TGTGCCAGCAGCCAGACAGGGTTCAATGGCTACACCTTC
.	.	TRBV18	TRBJ2-2	CASSPPRMTYSGELFF	TGTGCCAGCTCTCCCCCTAGGATGACGTATTCCGGGGAGCTGTTTTTT
.	.	TRBV9	TRBJ2-7	CASSVDSGDDEQYF	TGTGCCAGCAGCGTAGATTCAGGGGACGACGAGCAGTACTTC
.	.	TRBV19	TRBJ1-5	CASSIEQSNQPQHF	TGTGCCAGTAGTATAGAGCAGAGCAATCAGCCCCAGCATTTT
once	.	TRBV6-5	TRBJ1-6	CASTQWGVEDSPLHF	TGTGCCAGCACCCAATGGGGGGTGGAGGATTCACCCCTCCACTTT
.	TRBD1	TRBV7-6	TRBJ2-5	CASSETGAETQYF	TGTGCCAGCAGCGAGACAGGGGCAGAGACCCAGTACTTC
.	.	TRBV5-1	TRBJ1-6	CASSLDQGFGSPLHF	TGCGCCAGCAGCTTGGATCAGGGGTTCGGTTCACCCCTCCACTTT
.	TRBD1	TRBV11-3	TRBJ2-7	CASSFRTGGLDEQYF	TGTGCCAGCAGCTTTCGGACAGGGGGCCTCGACGAGCAGTACTTC
.	TRBD2	TRBV11-2	TRBJ2-1	CASSLIQAGGNNEQFF	TGTGCCAGCAGCTTAATTCAAGCGGGAGGGAATAATGAGCAGTTCTTC